What follows are 32 T cell receptor beta chains derived from one specimen sequenced in a study of regulatory T cells in long-lasting Graves disease (dated by TCRdb to the early 2020s). Libraries came from multiplex PCR. The sequencer was an Illumina HiSeq 4000. To build TCR beta libraries, CDR3 regions were amplified by Arm-PCR using iRepertoire HTBI primers. TCRdb's own reprocessing of the public reads used fastp at Q25 and MiXCR and kept productive beta chains. CDR3 protein sequences are deduplicated, and each keeps its most common genes and DNA. In all, the sample holds approximately 470,000 distinct CDR3 sequences, and around 21% of those were seen once. The biggest ten clones account for about 7.8% of the sample. The sample's time point label, in plain terms: persistent/refractory GD, antithyroid drugs over 5 years with positive TRAb. RNA was extracted from PBMCs in TRIzol for both TCR sequencing and RNA sequencing.

Sequences were derived from peripheral blood mononuclear cells (PBMCs), sampled when the disease was refractory, from a patient treated with antithyroid drugs. The origin of the receptors is a female donor with Graves disease.

The chain joins TRBV28 to TRBJ1-6; D might be TRBD1 (6 bases). Germline V gene data show CDR1 as MDHEN and CDR2 as SYDVKM. CDR3 length equals 16 residues. Trimming removed 5 bases from V and 6 bases from J, with 17 bases in between. The CDR3 sequence is CASSTPQGISNSPLHF. The CDR3 nucleotides read TGTGCCAGCAGTACACCCCAGGGGATCTCTAATTCACCCCTCCACTTT.

This clonotype was counted only a few times. The chain is built from TRBV5-1 and TRBJ1-5; maybe TRBD1 (6 bases). The germline gives CDR1 SGHRS, CDR2 YFSETQ. The CDR3 consists of 15 residues. The V gene lost 0 bases and the J gene lost 2 bases, with 9 bases spanning the gap. The CDR3 loop is CASSLGAGGNQPQHF. As DNA, the CDR3 is TGCGCCAGCAGCTTGGGGGCAGGGGGCAATCAGCCCCAGCATTTT.

This clonotype was found many times. This chain joins TRBV29-1 and TRBJ1-2, with TRBD1 as a possible D gene (6 bases). Germline CDR1 is SQVTM and CDR2 is ANQGSEA. V dropped 4 bases and J dropped 3 bases, with 21 bases sitting between them. This CDR3 has 16 residues. The CDR3 nucleotides read TGCAGCGTTGGTCGTCAGGGGAAGCGAGTCGACTATGGCTACACCTTC. It yields the protein CSVGRQGKRVDYGYTF.

This chain uses TRBV7-3 with TRBJ1-1; no clear D gene. Germline V lookup: CDR1 SGHTA, CDR2 FQGTGA. The V end lost 0 bases, the J end lost 7 bases, and 9 bases lay between the germline ends. The CDR3 has 13 amino acids. In DNA, the CDR3 is TGTGCCAGCAGCTTAACTATAAGGCATGAAGCTTTCTTT. Translated: CASSLTIRHEAFF.

The chain joins TRBV30 to TRBJ1-5; D unresolved. V was trimmed by 6 bases and J by 11 bases, leaving 14 bases between them. CDR1 and CDR2 from the germline V gene are GTSNPN and SVGIG (reference sequence). The CDR3 totals 11 residues. In DNA form, the CDR3 reads TGTGCCTGTGAAGTTAGGGAAGCCCAGCATTTT. Translation gives CACEVREAQHF. Combining the CDR3 with reference TRBV30 and TRBJ1-5 gives the whole variable domain SQTIHQWPATLVQPVGSPLSLECTVEGTSNPNLYWYRQAAGRGLQLLFYSVGIGQISSEVPQNLSASRPQDRQFILSSKKLLLSDSGFYLCACEVREAQHFGDGTRLSIL.

This clonotype was detected many times. This chain links TRBV2 with TRBJ2-7, with D uncertain. CDR3 size: 12 residues. V was shortened by 7 bases and J by 2 bases, with 9 bases between the two germline ends. CDR1 is SNHLY and CDR2 is FYNNEI in the germline V gene. CDR3 nucleotides: TGTGCCAGCACGGACGGCCCCTACGAGCAGTACTTC. Translated: CASTDGPYEQYF.

The rearrangement links TRBV12-3 or TRBV12-4 to TRBJ1-3; TRBD1 is a possible D gene (6 bases). The CDR3 totals 14 residues. Between the trimmed V and J ends, which lost 1 base and 4 bases, there was a span of 8 bases. As DNA, the CDR3 is TGTGCCAGCAGTTTAGTACAGGGCGGAAACACCATATATTTT. Translated, it gives CASSLVQGGNTIYF.

This clonotype occurred a few times. A much larger clone lies one base from this, so it may be a read error. The V and J genes are TRBV6-1 and TRBJ2-7; TRBD2 aligns across 10 bases. The CDR3 length is 14 residues. From germline, CDR1 is MNHNS and CDR2 SASEGT. Trimming took 6 bases from V and 4 from J; bases not matched to a gene: 6. The CDR3 spells CASSPGLAWYEQYF. CDR3 DNA sequence: TGTGCCAGCAGCCCGGGACTAGCGTGGTACGAGCAGTACTTC.

This clonotype showed up many times. V usage is TRBV27 and J usage is TRBJ1-2; 7 bases agree with TRBD1. The length of the CDR3 is 17 residues. CDR1 is MNHEY, CDR2 SMNVEV, per germline (reference sequence). With V trimmed by 8 bases and J by 2 bases, 17 bases remained unmatched. CDR3 in DNA: TGTGCCAGCGGAACAGGGGAGGGTTCCTCGTGGAACTATGGCTACACCTTC. As protein: CASGTGEGSSWNYGYTF.

About this clonotype: An end of the junction does not agree with germline; a read error may underlie this. V usage is TRBV19 and J usage is TRBJ1-3; the D is unclear. Germline values: CDR1 LNHDA, CDR2 SQIVND (reference sequence). The CDR3 has 12 residues. This CDR3 is CASNRLGHTIYF. The CDR3 DNA follows: TGTGCCAGTAATCGGCTTGGACACACCATATATTTT.

The rearrangement joins TRBV6-5 to TRBJ2-7; no clear D gene. This CDR3 spans 14 amino acids. Germline V gene data show CDR1 as MNHEY and CDR2 as SVGAGI. With 2 bases removed from V and 2 bases from J, the gap between germline ends came to 10 bases. CDR3: CASSYEAVAYEQYF. The CDR3 DNA reads as TGTGCCAGCAGTTACGAGGCGGTGGCCTACGAGCAGTACTTC.

The chain is built from TRBV12-5 and TRBJ2-1; TRBD1 aligns across 9 bases. Germline V gene lookup returns CDR1 LGHNT and CDR2 FRNRAP. The CDR3 length is 17 residues. The ends lost 1 base at V and 7 bases at J; junction bases unmatched: 11. This CDR3 is CASGLGTGTGSNNEQFF. CDR3 DNA sequence: TGTGCTAGTGGTTTGGGAACCGGGACAGGGAGTAATAATGAGCAGTTCTTC. Drawing the rest from reference TRBV12-5 and TRBJ2-1, the complete variable domain is DARVTQTPRHKVTEMGQEVTMRCQPILGHNTVFWYRQTMMQGLELLAYFRNRAPLDDSGMPKDRFSAEMPDATLATLKIQPSEPRDSAVYFCASGLGTGTGSNNEQFFGPGTRLTVL.

V usage is TRBV27 and J usage is TRBJ2-5; 8 bases align to TRBD1. The J segment lost 5 bases and the V segment lost 5 bases, leaving 10 bases of the junction unmatched. Germline loops: CDR1 MNHEY, CDR2 SMNVEV (reference sequence). CDR3 length: 15 residues. CDR3: CASSPLDRVDETQYF. As DNA, the CDR3 is TGTGCCAGCAGTCCCCTGGACAGGGTCGACGAGACCCAGTACTTC.

Concerning this clonotype itself: This may come from a read error, since a much larger clone is one base off. The chain couples TRBV27 to TRBJ2-7, with 9 bases fitting TRBD1. Trimming took 3 bases from V and 3 from J; bases not matched to a gene: 6. The length of the CDR3 is 15 residues. Germline CDR1 and CDR2: MNHEY and SMNVEV (reference sequence). The CDR3 DNA follows: TGTGCCAGCAGTTTCTCCGAGGGACAGGGCTACGAGCAGTACTTC. Its translation: CASSFSEGQGYEQYF.

This clonotype came up many times. The chain is built from TRBV2 and TRBJ1-5; D possibly corresponds to TRBD1 (5 bases). Germline lookup yields CDR1 SNHLY and CDR2 FYNNEI. V lost 4 bases to trimming and J lost 5 bases, with 12 bases between them. The CDR3 contains 14 residues. The CDR3: CASSVGRAHQPQHF. The CDR3 DNA reads TGTGCCAGCAGTGTGGGCAGGGCTCATCAGCCCCAGCATTTT.

J is TRBJ1-6 and V is TRBV13; 8 positions agree with TRBD1. With V trimmed by 4 bases and J by 10 bases, 6 bases remained unmatched. Germline V lookup: CDR1 PRHDT, CDR2 FYEKMQ (reference sequence). The length of the CDR3 is 14 residues. In DNA form, the CDR3 reads TGTGCCAGCAGCTCAAGGACAGGGCGATCACCCCTCCACTTT. Its protein product is CASSSRTGRSPLHF.

This clonotype was seen many times. This chain joins TRBV29-1 and TRBJ2-5; D not certain. The V end lost 3 bases, the J end lost 4 bases, and 6 bases lay between the germline ends. Germline loops: CDR1 SQVTM, CDR2 ANQGSEA. The CDR3 extends over 11 amino acids. DNA of the CDR3: TGCAGCGTTGATCTAGTAGAGACCCAGTACTTC. Its protein product is CSVDLVETQYF.

This clonotype occurred many times. This sequence joins TRBV20-1 and TRBJ1-5; 8 nucleotides match TRBD1. V shed 3 bases, J shed 2 bases, and the junction held 9 bases outside the gene matches. CDR1 is DFQATT, CDR2 SNEGSKA, per germline (reference sequence). There are 16 residues in the CDR3. The CDR3 loop reads CSARASGGAGNQPQHF. The CDR3 DNA reads TGCAGTGCTAGGGCTTCAGGGGGCGCGGGCAATCAGCCCCAGCATTTT.

V usage is TRBV12-3 or TRBV12-4 and J usage is TRBJ1-6; D possibly corresponds to TRBD1 (5 bases). CDR3 length equals 14 residues. V lost 3 bases to trimming and J lost 10 bases, with 13 bases between them. This CDR3 is CASSFSRADSPLHF. The CDR3 nucleotides are TGTGCCAGCAGTTTCTCCAGGGCCGACTCACCCCTCCACTTT.

This clonotype was seen many times. This chain links TRBV7-2 with TRBJ2-7; 7 bases line up with TRBD2. Germline assignment: CDR1 SGHTA and CDR2 FQGNSA. The CDR3 contains 15 residues. V dropped 1 base and J dropped 6; count of bases not matched to a gene: 9. The DNA for the CDR3 is TGTGCCAGCAGCTTAGTAGGAGGGAGGGTTCGCGAGCAGTACTTC. Residues: CASSLVGGRVREQYF.

The rearrangement joins TRBV6-1 to TRBJ2-7; 7 bases match TRBD2. The germline CDR1 and CDR2 sequences are MNHNS and SASEGT. The CDR3 extends over 13 amino acids. V lost 8 bases and J lost 3; bases outside the gene matches: 7. CDR3 nucleotides: TGTGCCAGCTCAGTGACTAGCTTCTACGAGCAGTACTTC. Protein sequence: CASSVTSFYEQYF.

The rearrangement links TRBV5-1 to TRBJ1-1; the D is unclear. Per the germline V gene, CDR1 is SGHRS and CDR2 is YFSETQ. V lost 4 bases and J lost 0, with 13 bases in between. CDR3 size: 15 residues. The CDR3 DNA is TGCGCCAGCAGCCGTGGGGTGGGCTTGAACACTGAAGCTTTCTTT. Its translation is CASSRGVGLNTEAFF.

This clonotype was seen many times. The chain carries TRBV12-3 or TRBV12-4 and TRBJ1-1; D gene unclear. V lost 3 bases, J lost 8 bases, and 7 bases lay in between. The CDR3 runs 11 residues. This CDR3 reads CASSFKLEAFF. Written as DNA, the CDR3 is TGTGCCAGCAGTTTTAAGCTCGAAGCTTTCTTT.

This clonotype showed up many times. The chain combines TRBV3-1 with TRBJ2-7; the match to TRBD1 covers 7 bases. The germline V gene has CDR1 LGHDT and CDR2 YNNKEL (reference sequence). The CDR3 is made up of 14 amino acids. V shed 8 bases and J 6 bases; nucleotides not matched to a gene: 13. CDR3 protein: CASGETQGVTEQYF. CDR3 coding DNA: TGTGCCAGCGGCGAGACCCAGGGGGTCACCGAGCAGTACTTC.

The genes are TRBV7-2 and TRBJ2-7; TRBD2 aligns across 12 bases. Trimming removed 3 bases from V and 0 bases from J; junction bases left unmatched: 6. CDR1 and CDR2 from the germline V gene are SGHTA and FQGNSA. The CDR3 loop spans 17 amino acids. The DNA for the CDR3 is TGTGCCAGCAGCTTTGTACTAGCGGGAGGCCCCTCCTACGAGCAGTACTTC. This sequence encodes CASSFVLAGGPSYEQYF.

The rearrangement uses TRBV6-1 and TRBJ2-6, with 8 positions matching TRBD1. Germline assignment: CDR1 MNHNS and CDR2 SASEGT. This CDR3 is 17 amino acids long. J was trimmed by 0 bases and V by 7 bases; bases with no gene match: 8. The CDR3 DNA reads TGTGCCAGCACCCCGACAGGGGCCCGCTCTGGGGCCAACGTCCTGACTTTC. The encoded protein is CASTPTGARSGANVLTF.

V gene TRBV28 combines with J gene TRBJ2-5, with a weak D call TRBD2 (6 bases). Germline CDR1 is MDHEN and CDR2 is SYDVKM. The CDR3 loop spans 18 amino acids. Trimming stripped 3 bases from V and 3 bases from J, with 23 bases between. The DNA for the CDR3 is TGTGCCAGCAGTTTTTCTCACGGGAGCCAGTGGGTGGAAGAGACCCAGTACTTC. Protein sequence: CASSFSHGSQWVEETQYF.

This clonotype was seen many times. The chain joins TRBV6-7 to TRBJ1-1, with no clear D. TRBV6-7 is an ORF, and what it does is uncertain. V lost 7 bases, J lost 1 base, and 16 bases lay in between. The length of the CDR3 is 15 residues. The DNA for the CDR3 is TGTGCCAGCAATGAGGTCGGGGTGGCGAACACTGAAGCTTTCTTT. This translates into CASNEVGVANTEAFF.

The chain employs TRBV27 and TRBJ2-1; 7 bases map to TRBD2. Germline CDR1 reads MNHEY; CDR2 reads SMNVEV (reference sequence). Unmatched junction bases numbered 3, after V lost 3 bases and J lost 4 bases. The CDR3 has 14 residues. The CDR3: CASSFVSGYNEQFF. The CDR3 nucleotides read TGTGCCAGCAGTTTTGTTAGCGGGTACAATGAGCAGTTCTTC.

Ten or more counts support this clonotype. CDR3 sequence reads: CASSLNLAAYEQYF. The CDR3 nucleotides read TGTGCCAGCAGTCTAAACCTAGCGGCCTACGAGCAGTACTTC. J is TRBJ2-7 and V is TRBV28, with TRBD2 identical over 7 bases. The CDR3 covers 14 residues. The germline gives CDR1 MDHEN, CDR2 SYDVKM. The junction had 6 bases not matched to a gene; V was cut back by 5 bases and J by 2 bases.

This clonotype has a count of ten or more. At one end the junction does not follow the germline gene, possibly because of a read error. The rearrangement uses TRBV28 and TRBJ2-5; 8 bases fit TRBD1. The CDR3 spans 13 residues. Germline CDR1 and CDR2: MDHEN and SYDVKM. The CDR3 sequence: CASTGTGGGTQYF. CDR3 sequence (DNA): TGTGCCAGCACCGGGACAGGAGGAGGGACCCAGTACTTT.

Ten or more counts support this clonotype. The chain has TRBV29-1 and TRBJ1-1, with TRBD1 matching 8 bases. Germline V CDR1 and CDR2: SQVTM, ANQGSEA. With V trimmed by 6 bases and J by 1 base, 1 base remained unmatched. This CDR3 contains 12 residues. The CDR3 DNA reads as TGCAGCGTGGACAGGGCGAACACTGAAGCTTTCTTT. The encoded protein is CSVDRANTEAFF.